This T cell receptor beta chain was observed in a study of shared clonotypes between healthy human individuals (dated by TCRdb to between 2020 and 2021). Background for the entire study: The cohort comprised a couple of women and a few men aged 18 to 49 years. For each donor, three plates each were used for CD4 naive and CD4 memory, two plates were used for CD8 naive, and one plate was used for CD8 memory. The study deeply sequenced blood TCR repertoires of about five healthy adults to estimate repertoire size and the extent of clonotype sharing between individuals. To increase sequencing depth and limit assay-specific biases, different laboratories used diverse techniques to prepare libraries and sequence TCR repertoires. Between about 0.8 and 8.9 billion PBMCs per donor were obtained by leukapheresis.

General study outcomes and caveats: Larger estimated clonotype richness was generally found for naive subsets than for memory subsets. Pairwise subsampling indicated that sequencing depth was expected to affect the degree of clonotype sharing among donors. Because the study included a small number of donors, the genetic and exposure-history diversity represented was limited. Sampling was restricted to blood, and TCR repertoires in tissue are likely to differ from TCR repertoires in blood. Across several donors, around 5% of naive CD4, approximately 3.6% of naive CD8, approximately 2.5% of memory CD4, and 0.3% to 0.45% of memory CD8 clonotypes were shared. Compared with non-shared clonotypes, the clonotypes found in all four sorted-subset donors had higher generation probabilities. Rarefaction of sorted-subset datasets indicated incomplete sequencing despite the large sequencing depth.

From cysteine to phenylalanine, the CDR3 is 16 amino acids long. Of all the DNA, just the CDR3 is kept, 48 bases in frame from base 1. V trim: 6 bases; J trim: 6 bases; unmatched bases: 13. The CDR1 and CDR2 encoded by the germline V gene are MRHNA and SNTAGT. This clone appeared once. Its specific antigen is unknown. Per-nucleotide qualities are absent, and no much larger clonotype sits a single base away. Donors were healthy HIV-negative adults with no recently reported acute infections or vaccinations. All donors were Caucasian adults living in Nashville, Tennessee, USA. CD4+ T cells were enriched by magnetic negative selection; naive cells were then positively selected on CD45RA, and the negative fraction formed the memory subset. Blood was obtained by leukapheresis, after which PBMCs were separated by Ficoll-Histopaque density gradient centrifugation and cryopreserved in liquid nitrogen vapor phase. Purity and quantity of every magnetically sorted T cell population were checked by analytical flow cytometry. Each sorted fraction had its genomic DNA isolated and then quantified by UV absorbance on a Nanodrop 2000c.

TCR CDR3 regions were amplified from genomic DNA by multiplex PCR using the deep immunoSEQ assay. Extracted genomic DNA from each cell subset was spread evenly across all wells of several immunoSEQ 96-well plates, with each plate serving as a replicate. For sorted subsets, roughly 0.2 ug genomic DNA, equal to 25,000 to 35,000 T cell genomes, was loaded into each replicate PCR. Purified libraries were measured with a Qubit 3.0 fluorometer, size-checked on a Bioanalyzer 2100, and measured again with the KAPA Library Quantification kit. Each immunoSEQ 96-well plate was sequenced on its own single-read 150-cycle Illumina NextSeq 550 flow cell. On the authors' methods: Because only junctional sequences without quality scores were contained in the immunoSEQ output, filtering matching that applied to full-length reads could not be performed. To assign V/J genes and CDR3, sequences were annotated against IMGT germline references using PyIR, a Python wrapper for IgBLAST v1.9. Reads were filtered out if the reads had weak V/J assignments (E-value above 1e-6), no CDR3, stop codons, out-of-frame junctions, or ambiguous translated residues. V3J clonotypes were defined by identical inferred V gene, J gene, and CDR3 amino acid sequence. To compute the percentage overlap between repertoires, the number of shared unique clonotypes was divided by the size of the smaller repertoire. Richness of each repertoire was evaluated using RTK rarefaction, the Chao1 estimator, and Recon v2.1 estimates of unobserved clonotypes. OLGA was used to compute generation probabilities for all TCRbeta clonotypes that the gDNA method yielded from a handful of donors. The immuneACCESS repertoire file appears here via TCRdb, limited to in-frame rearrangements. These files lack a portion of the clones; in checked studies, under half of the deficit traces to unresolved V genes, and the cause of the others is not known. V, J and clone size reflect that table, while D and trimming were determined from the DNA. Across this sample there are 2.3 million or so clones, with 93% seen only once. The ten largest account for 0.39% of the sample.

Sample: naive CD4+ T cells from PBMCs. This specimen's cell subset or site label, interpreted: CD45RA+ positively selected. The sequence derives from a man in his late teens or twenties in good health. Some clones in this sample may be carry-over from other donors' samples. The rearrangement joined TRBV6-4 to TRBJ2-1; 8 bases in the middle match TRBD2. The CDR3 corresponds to CASSAGLAAGGNEQFF. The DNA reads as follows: TGTGCCAGCAGCGCCGGACTAGCTGCCGGGGGCAATGAGCAGTTCTTC.